This T cell receptor beta chain was sequenced during a study of shared T cell receptors in the human thymus. Looked up from germline, CDR1 is MNHNY and CDR2 is SVGAGI (reference sequence). CDR3 size: 14 residues. V was clipped by 7 bases and J by 3 bases, with 16 bases between them. Here immunoSEQ multiplex PCR was the method, and the copy in TCRdb shows in-frame clones only, minus some. The data contain hundreds of thousands of clones, 80% to 90% of them singletons. These data are also associated with another study on human thymus T cells. As reported in that work: Thymus tissue was removed during corrective cardiac surgery. Related research has reported that thymic repertoires overlap highly among unrelated individuals.

The TCR originated in a girl less than two years old with a congenital heart defect. The J gene is TRBJ2-7, the V gene TRBV6-6; weak D call: TRBD1 (5 bases). Material: thymocytes. The CDR3 nucleotides are TGTGCCAGCACCCTGACAGTAATTGGCTACGAGCAGTACTTC. Protein sequence: CASTLTVIGYEQYF.